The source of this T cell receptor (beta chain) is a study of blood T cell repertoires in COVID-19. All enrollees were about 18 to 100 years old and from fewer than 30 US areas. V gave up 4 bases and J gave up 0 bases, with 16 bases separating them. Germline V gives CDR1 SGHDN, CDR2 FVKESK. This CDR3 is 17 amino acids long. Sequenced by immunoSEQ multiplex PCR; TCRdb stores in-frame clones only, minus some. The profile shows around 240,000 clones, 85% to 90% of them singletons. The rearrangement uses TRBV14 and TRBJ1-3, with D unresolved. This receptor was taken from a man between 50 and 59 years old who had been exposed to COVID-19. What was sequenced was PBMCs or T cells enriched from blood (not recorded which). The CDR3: CASSPPGGSFSGNTIYF. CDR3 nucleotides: TGTGCCAGCAGCCCCCCCGGCGGGAGTTTCTCTGGAAACACCATATATTTT.